This T cell receptor (beta chain) was sequenced during a study of cytomegalovirus exposure and HLA in healthy donors. In the study overall: Early release data held around 82 million unique TCRs from HLA-typed donors.

CDR1 and CDR2 (germline): SGHRS, YFSETQ. The CDR3 spans 14 residues. Losses at the gene ends were 5 bases for V and 2 bases for J; bases not matched to a gene: 0. Study-level results: Previously analyzed data showed that most TCR beta V segments were productive at a frequency of about 87% or about 30%. Cytomegalovirus status was reportedly diagnosed by the classifier with high specificity and sensitivity.

PCR amplification relied on 60 Vbeta primers (plus 13 Jbeta primers). Repertoires were generated with immunoSEQ multiplex PCR, while TCRdb's copy carries only in-frame clones and drops some. This listing includes around 50,000 clones. As for this clone: What it binds is not known.

V and J are TRBV5-1 and TRBJ2-1, with 11 positions matching TRBD2. Sequencing was performed on PBMCs. The receptor's source is a woman aged 40-49 years in good health and CMV-seronegative. In DNA form, the CDR3 reads TGCGCCAGCAGGACTAGCGGGACCTACAATGAGCAGTTCTTC. Amino acid sequence: CASRTSGTYNEQFF. The variable domain in full, with the rest retrieved from reference TRBV5-1 and TRBJ2-1, is KAGVTQTPRYLIKTRGQQVTLSCSPISGHRSVSWYQQTPGQGLQFLFEYFSETQRNKGNFPGRFSGRQFSNSRSEMNVSTLELGDSALYLCASRTSGTYNEQFFGPGTRLTVL.